This T cell receptor beta chain is drawn from a study of T-cell reconstitution after alpha-beta-depleted transplantation in children listed by TCRdb under 2016. Looking at the study overall: Using TCR repertoire profiling, the study followed T-cell immune reconstitution in a quantitative way in children after TCRalphabeta/CD19-depleted allogeneic hematopoietic cell transplantation. General conclusions and limits of the study: About two months after transplant, the apparently early recovery of alphabetaT-cell counts reportedly depended on just several hundred clones that had expanded rapidly and came from non-depleted graft cells. The frequencies of hyperexpanded clones fell over the following months, and after one year, T-cell counts and TCRbeta diversity were mostly attributed to newly produced T cells. In some patients, the high TCRbeta diversity seen at day 60 was put down to recipient T cells and intrathymic progenitors that had survived conditioning.

The label giving this sample's treatment or condition can be read as: allogeneic hematopoietic cell transplantation with graft depleted of TCRalphabeta T cells and CD19 B cells. The transplant recipients were children given TCRalphabeta/CD19-depleted allogeneic hematopoietic cell grafts. This clonotype was seen a few times. Its cognate antigen has yet to be identified. No much larger clone is present one base from it, and per-base qualities are unavailable. The receptor library was made with PCR. The instrument given in TCRdb is Illumina HiSeq 2500. TCR libraries were prepared with molecular barcoding, using unique molecular identifiers to normalize TCRbeta repertoire quantification. TCRdb redid the processing of the public reads, applying fastp at Q25 and MiXCR, and retained in-frame beta chains. Entries are consolidated by CDR3 protein sequence, retaining the most common genes and DNA. This sample holds 600,000 or so distinct CDR3 sequences; roughly 23% were observed only once. The top ten constitute roughly 15% of the sample.

The V and J ends are trimmed by 5 bases and 2 bases, leaving 11 bases between them. As encoded in the germline V gene (reference sequence), CDR1 is DFQATT while CDR2 is SNEGSKA. Reading from cysteine to phenylalanine, the CDR3 counts 13 amino acids. Only the CDR3 DNA stays, 39 bases, in frame from base 1. The chain couples TRBV20-1 to TRBJ2-3, with the identity of the D gene unclear. This TCR was recovered from a boy under three years old who had a stem cell transplant for acute myeloid leukemia, so the T cells may come from the graft donor. Here the sequenced sample was PBMCs, mostly from graft donor cells, taken 360 days after TCRalphabeta/CD19-depleted stem cell transplant. The DNA reads TGCAGTGCTGTCCTAAAGCCCACAGATACGCAGTATTTT. Its protein reads: CSAVLKPTDTQYF.